Listed below are T cell receptor beta chains from one sample, sequenced in a study of T cells expressing NK-cell markers. TCRdb reprocessed the 5' RACE reads and reports one entry per CDR3 protein, with no DNA. The table lists 400,000 to 500,000 distinct CDR3 sequences. The specimen sequenced was blood T cells: a sorted CD56 or NKG2C T cell subset, CD4+ or CD8+ T cells, or bulk PBMC T cells (not recorded which). Receptors were obtained from a woman aged 18 to 69 in good health. Both conserved end residues are part of each CDR3. The order of the fields is J gene, V gene, CDR3 protein.

J: TRBJ2-1; V: TRBV7-3; CDR3: CASSRTSGFNEQFF
J: TRBJ2-1; V: TRBV14; CDR3: CASSQNLPNEQFF
J: TRBJ2-5; V: TRBV7-9; CDR3: CASSTGLAGGETQYF
J: TRBJ2-5; V: TRBV18; CDR3: CASSPVSQETQYF
J: TRBJ1-1; V: TRBV6-1; CDR3: CATTTSGANTEAFF
J: TRBJ1-6; V: TRBV10-2; CDR3: CASSEPANSPLHF
J: TRBJ1-3; V: TRBV12-3/TRBV12-4; CDR3: CASSRGTGRMDTIYF
J: TRBJ2-3; V: TRBV27; CDR3: CASSFAPSLTDTQYF
J: TRBJ2-1; V: TRBV7-2; CDR3: CASSLAGTYNEQFF
J: TRBJ2-5; V: TRBV7-2; CDR3: CASSLGRQVETQYF
J: TRBJ2-7; V: TRBV4-3; CDR3: CASSHAPSGSSYEQYF
J: TRBJ1-2; V: TRBV7-8; CDR3: CASSLEAFTYGYTF
J: TRBJ1-5; V: TRBV7-2; CDR3: CASSRDQGAGNQPQHF
J: TRBJ2-1; V: TRBV5-1; CDR3: CASSLVPRRSNEQFF
J: TRBJ2-3; V: TRBV5-1; CDR3: CASSFRDRSTDTQYF
J: TRBJ2-2; V: TRBV2; CDR3: CASSEAETGAGELFF
J: TRBJ2-1; V: TRBV10-3; CDR3: CAISEGAWQFF
J: TRBJ2-7; V: TRBV18; CDR3: CASSSVGTPSYEQYF
J: TRBJ2-2; V: TRBV12-3/TRBV12-4; CDR3: CASTGTQNTGELFF
J: TRBJ2-5; V: TRBV5-8; CDR3: CASSLPGVGPETQYF
J: TRBJ1-1; V: TRBV12-3/TRBV12-4; CDR3: CASSPQGFEAFF
J: TRBJ1-5; V: TRBV20-1; CDR3: CSADPRGGEGKPQHF
J: TRBJ2-7; V: TRBV5-1; CDR3: CASRALAGATYEQYF
J: TRBJ2-1; V: TRBV29-1; CDR3: CSVNTLAGGPYNEQFF
J: TRBJ2-4; V: TRBV7-2; CDR3: CASSLAQAGGQGFITKNIQYF
J: TRBJ2-7; V: TRBV28; CDR3: CASSFPLGSGSYEQYF
J: TRBJ2-5; V: TRBV4-1; CDR3: CASSQAGTSQETQYF
J: TRBJ2-7; V: TRBV20-1; CDR3: CSATEVRQPPWEQYF